The rows below give T cell receptor beta chains drawn from one sample of a study of PD-1 blockade in classical Hodgkin lymphoma. This table comes from immunoSEQ multiplex PCR, and its TCRdb copy is limited to in-frame clones, with some not included. Of about 93,000 clones listed, approximately 80% were seen once; the top ten hold roughly 15%. The source was peripheral blood mononuclear cells (PBMCs), collected before the second cycle of nivolumab. The receptors here all came from a human donor with classical Hodgkin lymphoma. CDR3s include the opening cysteine and the closing phenylalanine or tryptophan. The D gene is left open where the match is weak. The size field is filled for only some rows; it gives once, few, many or a size class.

d_call	j_call	v_call	clone_size	cdr3_aa	cdr3_nt
TRBD2	TRBJ2-2	TRBV6-6	.	CASSYLGGRTGELFF	TGTGCCAGCAGTTATCTAGGCGGGAGAACCGGGGAGCTGTTTTTT
.	TRBJ2-7	TRBV15	.	CATSRDLLYEQYF	TGTGCCACCAGCAGAGATTTGCTCTACGAGCAGTACTTC
.	TRBJ2-3	TRBV19	.	CASRLSGDTQYF	TGTGCCAGTAGGCTTTCTGGGGATACGCAGTATTTT
.	TRBJ2-2	TRBV28	.	CASSYFHGGANTGELFF	TGTGCCAGCAGTTACTTTCACGGGGGCGCGAACACCGGGGAGCTGTTTTTT
TRBD2	TRBJ2-7	TRBV27	.	CAHGSLTSVHEQYF	TGTGCTCACGGCTCCCTAACTAGCGTCCACGAGCAGTACTTC
TRBD2	TRBJ2-3	TRBV10-3	.	CAITPAGDTDTQYF	TGTGCCATCACACCAGCGGGAGACACAGATACGCAGTATTTT
.	TRBJ1-2	TRBV19	.	CASSISVVADGYTF	TGTGCCAGTAGTATAAGTGTTGTAGCGGATGGCTACACCTTC
.	TRBJ1-4	TRBV5-6	.	CASSRGGNEKLFF	TGTGCCAGCTCCCGGGGGGGTAATGAAAAACTGTTTTTT
.	TRBJ1-4	TRBV2	.	CASTRGGVNEKLFF	TGTGCCAGCACAAGAGGGGGGGTCAATGAAAAACTGTTTTTT
TRBD2	TRBJ2-3	TRBV4-1	.	CASSQGALAGDLGGRNTQYF	TGCGCCAGCAGCCAAGGGGCACTAGCGGGAGACTTGGGTGGCAGAAATACGCAGTATTTT
.	TRBJ1-2	TRBV21-1	.	CASSKEGLCCGYTF	TGTGCCAGCAGCAAAGAAGGGTTGTGCTGTGGCTACACCTTC
TRBD2	TRBJ2-7	TRBV5-4	.	CASSLSSTSGYEQYF	TGTGCCAGCAGCTTGAGTTCCACTAGCGGCTACGAGCAGTACTTC
.	TRBJ1-1	TRBV5-1	.	CASSLSRAARAEGWTEAFF	TGCGCCAGCAGCTTATCTAGGGCTGCCCGGGCGGAGGGTTGGACTGAAGCTTTCTTT
.	TRBJ2-5	TRBV5-1	.	CASSLEPPRQTQYF	TGCGCCAGCAGCTTAGAACCCCCGCGCCAGACCCAGTACTTC
.	TRBJ2-3	TRBV29-1	.	CSPWYGTDTQYF	TGCAGCCCATGGTACGGCACAGATACGCAGTATTTT
.	TRBJ2-7	TRBV10-3	.	CAISEDNYEQYF	TGTGCCATCTCTGAGGACAACTACGAGCAGTACTTC
.	TRBJ1-1	TRBV19	.	CASSIQENTEAFF	TGTGCCAGTAGTATACAGGAGAACACTGAAGCTTTCTTT
TRBD2	TRBJ2-7	TRBV5-1	.	CASSLEVAGRYEQYF	TGCGCCAGCAGCTTGGAAGTAGCGGGAAGGTACGAGCAGTACTTC
.	TRBJ1-2	TRBV14	.	CASSQQGEWHGYTF	TGTGCCAGCAGCCAACAGGGAGAATGGCATGGCTACACCTTC
.	TRBJ2-7	TRBV6-1	.	CASNRAPYEQYF	TGTGCCAGCAACAGGGCCCCCTACGAGCAGTACTTC
.	TRBJ2-7	TRBV6-5	.	CASIGTRFYEQYF	TGTGCCAGCATTGGGACCCGATTTTACGAGCAGTACTTC
TRBD2	TRBJ2-1	TRBV6-5	.	CASRSSGSSYNEQFF	TGTGCCAGCAGGAGTAGCGGGAGCTCCTACAATGAGCAGTTCTTC
.	TRBJ2-7	TRBV7-9	.	CASSHNSYEQYF	TGTGCCAGCAGCCACAACTCCTACGAGCAGTACTTC
TRBD2	TRBJ2-1	TRBV19	.	CASRRVAGVHEQFF	TGTGCCAGTAGGCGAGTAGCGGGAGTACATGAGCAGTTCTTC
.	TRBJ2-7	TRBV4-1	.	CASSQEGRAYSYEQYF	TGCGCCAGCAGCCAAGAAGGAAGGGCCTATTCCTACGAGCAGTACTTC
.	TRBJ2-1	TRBV6-1	.	CACRGREGTHEQFF	TGTGCCTGCAGGGGGCGGGAGGGTACACATGAGCAGTTCTTC
TRBD1	TRBJ1-2	TRBV27	.	CASSTRGPGYGYTF	TGTGCCAGCAGTACTAGGGGGCCAGGCTATGGCTACACCTTC
TRBD2	TRBJ2-1	TRBV10-2	.	CATAGEGSYNEQFF	TGCGCCACGGCGGGGGAGGGCTCCTACAATGAGCAGTTCTTC
TRBD1	TRBJ2-3	TRBV10-3	.	CAISEFRGPDTQYF	TGTGCCATCAGTGAGTTCAGGGGGCCAGATACGCAGTATTTT
TRBD1	TRBJ2-1	TRBV10-3	.	CAIRGQGNEQFF	TGTGCCATCAGGGGACAGGGCAATGAGCAGTTCTTC
.	TRBJ2-7	TRBV28	once	CASSDPTSYEQYF	TGTGCCAGCAGTGACCCTACGTCCTACGAGCAGTACTTC
.	TRBJ1-5	TRBV19	.	CASRTGGQPQHF	TGTGCCAGTAGAACCGGAGGGCAGCCCCAGCATTTT
.	TRBJ2-1	TRBV4-2	.	CASSQEGEDEQFF	TGTGCCAGCAGCCAAGAGGGGGAGGATGAGCAGTTCTTC